By its share, the clone carrying this TCR beta chain is medium-sized. What it binds is unknown. Libraries were prepared by immunoSEQ multiplex PCR; TCRdb keeps only in-frame clonotypes and omits some of them. In the table there are roughly 28,000 clones, more than 75% of which are singletons. The data belong to a study of OX40 agonist ivuxolimab in advanced cancers. Study details: People in dose escalation had one of these cancers: hepatocellular carcinoma, melanoma, renal cell or head and neck cancer. Subjects had a mean age of about 65 years, with a range of about 23 to 90; around 83% were male.

Overall study findings and caveats: Clonal expansion from baseline to week 6 occurred in both CD4+ and CD8+ T cells.

The CDR3 spans 17 residues. The germline V gene has CDR1 SGHAT and CDR2 FQNNGV. Trimming removed 4 bases from V and 3 bases from J; junction bases left unmatched: 14. The rearrangement joins TRBV11-2 to TRBJ1-2; TRBD1 matches 7 bases. The starting material was CD4+ or CD8+ T cells sorted from blood, obtained in a trial of the OX40 agonist ivuxolimab. The TCR was taken from an adult with an advanced solid tumor such as melanoma, head and neck, liver or kidney cancer. CDR3 in amino acids: CASSSSGGPTGDYGYTF. DNA of the CDR3: TGTGCCAGCAGCTCTAGTGGGGGGCCCACAGGGGACTATGGCTACACCTTC.